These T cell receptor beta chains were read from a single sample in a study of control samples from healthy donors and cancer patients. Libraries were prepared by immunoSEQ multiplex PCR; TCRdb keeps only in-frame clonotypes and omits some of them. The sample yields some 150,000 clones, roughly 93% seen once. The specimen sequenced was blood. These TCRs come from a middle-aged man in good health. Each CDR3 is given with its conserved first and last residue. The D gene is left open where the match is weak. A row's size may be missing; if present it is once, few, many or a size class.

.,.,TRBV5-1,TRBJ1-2,TGCGCCAGCAGCTTGGTAGGGCCTGACTATGGCTACACCTTC,CASSLVGPDYGYTF
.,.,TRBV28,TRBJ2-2,TGTGCCAGCAGGACCTCGGCCGGGGAGCTGTTTTTT,CASRTSAGELFF
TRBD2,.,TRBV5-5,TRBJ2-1,TGTGCCAGCAGCTTGGTAGCGGGTACCTACAATGAGCAGTTCTTC,CASSLVAGTYNEQFF
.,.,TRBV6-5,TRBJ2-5,TGTGCCAGCAGGACGAGCAGGGTAGGAAGAGAGACCCAGTACTTC,CASRTSRVGRETQYF
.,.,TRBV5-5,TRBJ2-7,TGTGCCAGCAGCTTAGGAACACCAAGAACCTACGAGCAGTACTTC,CASSLGTPRTYEQYF
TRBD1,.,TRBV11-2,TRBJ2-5,TGTGCCAGCAGCCTTGGGACAGTCGAGACCCAGTACTTC,CASSLGTVETQYF
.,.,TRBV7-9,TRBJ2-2,TGTGCCAGCAGCTTAAGCCTCCTCAGGGACACCGGGGAGCTGTTTTTT,CASSLSLLRDTGELFF
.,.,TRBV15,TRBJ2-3,TGTGCCACCAGCAGAGATCGGATTCCTTACTCTAGCACAGATACGCAGTATTTT,CATSRDRIPYSSTDTQYF
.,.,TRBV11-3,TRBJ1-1,TGTGCCAGCAGCTTCGCAGGGCCTGGGACTGAAGCTTTCTTT,CASSFAGPGTEAFF
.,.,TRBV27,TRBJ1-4,TGTGCCACCTCCCATAACGGGGTGGCGGAAAAACTGTTTTTT,CATSHNGVAEKLFF
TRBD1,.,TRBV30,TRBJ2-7,TGTGCCTGGATCCCGGGACAGGGTAGCGACGAGCAGTACTTC,CAWIPGQGSDEQYF
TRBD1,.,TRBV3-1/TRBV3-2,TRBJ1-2,TGTGCCAGCAGCCCTGATGGCAGGGGGCTGCAGGGCTACACCTTC,CASSPDGRGLQGYTF
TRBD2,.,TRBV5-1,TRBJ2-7,TGCGCCAGCAGCCTGAGTCTAGCGGGAGTGATTGAGCAGTACTTC,CASSLSLAGVIEQYF
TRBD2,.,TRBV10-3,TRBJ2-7,TGTGCCATCAGTGAGTCTCCCCTAGCGGTGAGCTCCTACGAGCAGTACTTC,CAISESPLAVSSYEQYF
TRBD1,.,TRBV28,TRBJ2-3,TGTGCCAGCAAACGGGACAGGGTCACAGATACGCAGTATTTT,CASKRDRVTDTQYF
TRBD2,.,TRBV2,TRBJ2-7,TGTGCCAGCAGTGAAGGGACTAGCGGGCTGACCTACGAGCAGTACTTC,CASSEGTSGLTYEQYF
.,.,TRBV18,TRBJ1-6,TGTGCCAGCTCACCGGGTCGAGGGGAGCGCCCCCTCCACTTT,CASSPGRGERPLHF
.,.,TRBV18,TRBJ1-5,TGTGCCAGCTCACCGGACGGTACTTACAATCAGCCCCAGCATTTT,CASSPDGTYNQPQHF
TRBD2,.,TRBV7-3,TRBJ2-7,TGTGCCAGCAGCTTACTTCGGGGGCGGTTTGGGACTAGTCACGAGCAGTACTTC,CASSLLRGRFGTSHEQYF
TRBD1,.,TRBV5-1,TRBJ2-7,TGCGCCAGCAGCATAACCGGGACAGGGAAGCAGTACTTC,CASSITGTGKQYF
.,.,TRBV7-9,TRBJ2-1,TGTGCCAGCAGCTTATGGAATAGCGTCTACAATGAGCAGTTCTTC,CASSLWNSVYNEQFF
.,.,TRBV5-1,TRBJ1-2,TGCGCCAGCACAACAGGCTTCAACTATGGCTACACCTTC,CASTTGFNYGYTF
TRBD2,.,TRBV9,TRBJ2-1,TGTGCCAGCAGCCGGACTAGCAGCTACAATGAGCAGTTCTTC,CASSRTSSYNEQFF
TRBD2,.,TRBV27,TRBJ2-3,TGTGCCAGCAGTTCCGGACTAGCGGGAGTAGGAGATACGCAGTATTTT,CASSSGLAGVGDTQYF
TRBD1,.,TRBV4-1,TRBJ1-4,TGCGCCAGCAGCCCTTCGGGACAGCTTAATGAAAAACTGTTTTTT,CASSPSGQLNEKLFF
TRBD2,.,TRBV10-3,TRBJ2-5,TGTGCCATCAGAGCGAGCGGGAGGGCCTCCCAAGAGACCCAGTACTTC,CAIRASGRASQETQYF
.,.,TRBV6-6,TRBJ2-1,TGTGCCAGCAGTTACTCGAAGGGACTGCGGGAGCAGTTCTTC,CASSYSKGLREQFF
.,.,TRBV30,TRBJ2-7,TGTGCCTGGGGGCACCCTTGGGACGAGCAGTACTTC,CAWGHPWDEQYF
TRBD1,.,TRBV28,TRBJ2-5,TGTGCCAGCAGTTTTGAAGGGGGCCCCTGGGAGACCCAGTACTTC,CASSFEGGPWETQYF
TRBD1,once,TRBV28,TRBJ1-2,TGTGCCAGCAGTGAGGGACAGGGGTATGGCTACACCTTC,CASSEGQGYGYTF
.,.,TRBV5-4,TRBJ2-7,TGTGCCAGCAGCTTAGGGAGATTGCAGTACTTC,CASSLGRLQYF
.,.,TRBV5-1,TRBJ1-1,TGCGCCAGCAGTTTAGGACAGACGGTGGCTGAAGCTTTCTTT,CASSLGQTVAEAFF
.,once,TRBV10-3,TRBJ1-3,TGTGCCATCAGTGAGAGGGCAGGTTCGCACACCATATATTTT,CAISERAGSHTIYF
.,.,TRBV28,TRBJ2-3,TGTGCCAGCAGCGGCTACACAGATACGCAGTATTTT,CASSGYTDTQYF
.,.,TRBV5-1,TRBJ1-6,TGCGCCAGCAGCTTGGGACAGAATAATTCACCCCTCCACTTT,CASSLGQNNSPLHF
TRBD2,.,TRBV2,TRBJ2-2,TGTGCCAGCAGGACGACTAGCGGGGATCCTACCGGGGAGCTGTTTTTT,CASRTTSGDPTGELFF
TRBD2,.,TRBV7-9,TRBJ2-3,TGTGCCAGCAGCCGTCAGCTAGCGGGAGTGACAGATACGCAGTATTTT,CASSRQLAGVTDTQYF
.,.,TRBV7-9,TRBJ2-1,TGTGCCAGCAGCTTAGAAGGACGGGGCGGGAATGAGCAGTTCTTC,CASSLEGRGGNEQFF
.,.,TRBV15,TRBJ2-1,TGTGCCACCAGCAGAGACTTGACTAACACAATGAGGCAGTTCTTC,CATSRDLTNTMRQFF
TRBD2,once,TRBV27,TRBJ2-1,TGTGCCAGCAGTTTATCGCCAGGTCTTTGGCGGGAGGGCAATGAGCAGTTCTTC,CASSLSPGLWREGNEQFF
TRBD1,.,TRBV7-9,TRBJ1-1,TGTGCCAGCAGCTATGGGCCCCAGGGGGCTGAAGCTTTCTTT,CASSYGPQGAEAFF
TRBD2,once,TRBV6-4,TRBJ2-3,TGTGCCAGCCTAGCGGGAGGGCCTTGGAATACGCAGTATTTT,CASLAGGPWNTQYF
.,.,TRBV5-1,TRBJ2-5,TGCGCCAGCAGCTTGGCGCGCCGGGACGAGACCCAGTACTTC,CASSLARRDETQYF
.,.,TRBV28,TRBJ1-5,TGTGCCAGCAGCAGGACTCAAAATCAGCCCCAGCATTTT,CASSRTQNQPQHF
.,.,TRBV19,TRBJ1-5,TGTGCCAGTAGTATAGGCTGGGGGTCCAATCAGCCCCAGCATTTT,CASSIGWGSNQPQHF
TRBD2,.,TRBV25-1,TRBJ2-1,TGTGCCAGCAGTGACAGGCGGGGGTACAATGAGCAGTTCTTC,CASSDRRGYNEQFF